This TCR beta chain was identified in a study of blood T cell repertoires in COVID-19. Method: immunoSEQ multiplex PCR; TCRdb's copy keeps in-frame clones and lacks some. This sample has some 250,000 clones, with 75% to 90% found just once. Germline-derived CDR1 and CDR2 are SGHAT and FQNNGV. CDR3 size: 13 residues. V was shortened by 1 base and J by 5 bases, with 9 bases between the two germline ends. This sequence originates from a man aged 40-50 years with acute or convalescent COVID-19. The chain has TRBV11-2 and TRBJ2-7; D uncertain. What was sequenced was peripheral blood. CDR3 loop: CASSLVLGHEQYF. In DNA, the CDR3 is TGTGCCAGCAGCTTAGTCTTGGGCCACGAGCAGTACTTC.